This TCR beta chain was observed in a study of PD-1 blockade in classical Hodgkin lymphoma. The time point was: cycle 4 day 1 (C4D1), after 5 to 7 weeks of nivolumab. All the patients suffered relapse after autologous stem cell transplantation, and brentuximab vedotin exposure differed. The method was immunoSEQ multiplex PCR; TCRdb's version includes in-frame clones alone and lacks a portion of them. The repertoire consists of tens of thousands of clones, with roughly 78% occurring once and the leading ten covering more than 35%. The sample consisted of peripheral blood mononuclear cells (PBMCs), taken before the fourth cycle of nivolumab. The sequence came from a human donor with classical Hodgkin lymphoma.

CDR3 nucleotides: TGTGCCAGCTGCCGAACACAGGCTACATATGGCTACACCTTC. Amino acid sequence: CASCRTQATYGYTF. The chain joins TRBV6-5 to TRBJ1-2, with a weak D call TRBD1 (5 bases). This CDR3 contains 14 residues. V was pared by 8 bases and J by 5 bases, with 18 bases between. The germline V gene encodes CDR1 MNHEY and CDR2 SVGAGI.